This T cell receptor (beta chain) was recorded in a study of T cell repertoires in cytomegalovirus infection. About the research overall: It was the public TCR beta signatures that indicated both CMV infection and matching HLA type.

Ten or more counts support this clonotype. Germline V CDR1 and CDR2: SGHVS, FQNEAQ. The CDR3 is 12 residues long. Trimming removed 1 base at V and 3 bases at J, with 3 bases between. Each CDR3 protein is one row after TCRdb ran MiXCR on the reads. This sample has under 100,000 distinct CDR3 sequences, with more than 3.5% found just once. This TCR was recovered from a human donor in good health (CMV status not recorded). Some clones in this sample may be carry-over from other donors' samples. V and J are TRBV7-8 and TRBJ1-1; D remains ambiguous. Input material: PBMCs. The CDR3 region has the DNA TGTGCCAGCAGCTTAGTTTACACTGAAGCTTTCTTT. It yields the protein CASSLVYTEAFF.